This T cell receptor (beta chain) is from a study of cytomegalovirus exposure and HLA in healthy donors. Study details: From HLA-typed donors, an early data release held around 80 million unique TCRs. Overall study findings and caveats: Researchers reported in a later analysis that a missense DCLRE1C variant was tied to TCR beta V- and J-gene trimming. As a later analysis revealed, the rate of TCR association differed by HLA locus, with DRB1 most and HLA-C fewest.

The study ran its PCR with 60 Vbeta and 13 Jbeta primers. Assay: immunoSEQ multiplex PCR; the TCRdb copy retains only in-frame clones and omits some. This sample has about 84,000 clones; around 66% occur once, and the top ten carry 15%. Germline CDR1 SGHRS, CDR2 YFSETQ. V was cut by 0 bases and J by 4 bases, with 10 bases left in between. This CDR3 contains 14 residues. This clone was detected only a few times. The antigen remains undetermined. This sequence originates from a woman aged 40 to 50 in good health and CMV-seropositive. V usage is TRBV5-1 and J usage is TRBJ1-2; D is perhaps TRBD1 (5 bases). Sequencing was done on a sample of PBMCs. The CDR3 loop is CASSLAPGGYGYTF. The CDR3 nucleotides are TGCGCCAGCAGCTTGGCTCCGGGGGGCTATGGCTACACCTTC.